These T cell receptor beta chains were read from a single sample in a study of CD4 T cells in relation to SARS-CoV-2 and coronaviruses. Produced via immunoSEQ multiplex PCR; TCRdb's table is partial and in-frame only. Of some 38,000 clones listed, over 75% were seen once; the top ten hold roughly 22%. For these receptors, no antigen is known. Material: memory CD4+ T cells from PBMCs, cultured in vitro. The receptors were gathered from an adult with COVID-19. Both conserved end residues are part of each CDR3. The D gene is left open where the match is weak. Size is omitted from some rows. Given values are once, few, many or a class for expanded clones.

v_call	clone_size	j_call	d_call	cdr3_aa
TRBV27	NA	TRBJ1-5	NA	CASSSGRVSNQPQHF
TRBV15	NA	TRBJ1-1	NA	CATSRGTDWAFF
TRBV19	NA	TRBJ2-3	NA	CASTAMGGSTDTQYF
TRBV19	few	TRBJ2-7	NA	CASRKTGSSYEQYF
TRBV5-6	NA	TRBJ2-3	TRBD2	CASSWVLPAGGPDTQYF
TRBV7-9	NA	TRBJ2-3	NA	CARRDRDTDTQYF
TRBV19	few	TRBJ2-1	TRBD2	CASSRQTSGSYNEQFF
TRBV6-2/TRBV6-3	NA	TRBJ2-7	TRBD1	CASSPAPGQGNEQYF
TRBV15	NA	TRBJ2-2	NA	CATSRDIAANTGELFF
TRBV6-1	few	TRBJ1-2	NA	CASSEVGASVGYTF
TRBV18	NA	TRBJ1-6	NA	CASSPGGVPNSPLHF
TRBV7-8	NA	TRBJ1-1	NA	CASSPSGTTNTEAFF
TRBV7-2	NA	TRBJ1-3	NA	CASSPESTVGGNTIYF
TRBV14	once	TRBJ2-4	TRBD2	CASSQEAGWGNIQYF
TRBV19	NA	TRBJ2-3	TRBD2	CASKASGGTDTQYF
TRBV28	NA	TRBJ2-1	NA	CASRGASASSYNEQFF
TRBV28	NA	TRBJ1-2	TRBD1	CASTSGQGAAYGYTF
TRBV3-1/TRBV3-2	NA	TRBJ2-7	NA	CAGDGAFPSYEQYF
TRBV30	NA	TRBJ2-5	TRBD1	CAWSSKIPGQQETQYF
TRBV7-2	few	TRBJ2-3	TRBD1	CASTPGQGTDTQYF
TRBV19	NA	TRBJ2-7	TRBD2	CASSILAGGQYEQYF
TRBV5-4	NA	TRBJ2-1	NA	CASSLRKLGANEQFF
TRBV6-4	NA	TRBJ2-7	TRBD1	CASSALMDRYSYEQYF
TRBV1	NA	TRBJ1-1	NA	CTSSQSTGMNTEAFF
TRBV21-1	NA	TRBJ2-2	NA	CASSKAVVGLAGVKGANTGELFF
TRBV27	NA	TRBJ1-2	TRBD1	CASSSVLAGTEREHTF
TRBV7-9	once	TRBJ2-1	NA	CASSALAAPGNEQFF
TRBV11-2	NA	TRBJ2-3	TRBD2	CASSRLAGVSNTQYF
TRBV7-2	NA	TRBJ2-5	NA	CASSLSAGETQYF
TRBV20-1	NA	TRBJ2-3	NA	CSASWRSTDTQYF
TRBV20-1	few	TRBJ2-1	NA	CSGGNNEQFF
TRBV9	NA	TRBJ2-3	NA	CASSVEGSPWEHTDTQYF
TRBV28	medium-sized	TRBJ2-3	TRBD2	CASSPFLTSGRFTDTQYF
TRBV20-1	few	TRBJ1-1	NA	CSARGQGEAFF
TRBV29-1	NA	TRBJ1-1	NA	CSVYTGNTEAFF
TRBV10-1	few	TRBJ2-7	TRBD1	CASSLRGPRHTYEQYF
TRBV18	NA	TRBJ2-1	NA	CASSPTSNEQFF
TRBV19	NA	TRBJ2-7	TRBD1	CASKGDRGAYEQYF
TRBV5-4	NA	TRBJ2-7	NA	CASSLEGAMAAYEQYF
TRBV2	NA	TRBJ2-5	NA	CASTFAIQETQYF
TRBV10-3	few	TRBJ2-7	TRBD2	CAISESKAGSHSYEQYF
TRBV5-1	NA	TRBJ2-5	NA	CASSSYHGPGETQYF
TRBV28	NA	TRBJ2-7	NA	CASSLAGTYEQYF
TRBV12-3/TRBV12-4	NA	TRBJ2-3	NA	CASSLQGDTQYF
TRBV27	NA	TRBJ2-5	NA	CASRSSTGTQYF
TRBV28	NA	TRBJ2-2	NA	CASSLLVGRSNTGELFF
TRBV7-2	NA	TRBJ1-1	TRBD1	CASQRGQRNTEAFF
TRBV9	NA	TRBJ2-5	NA	CASSVAGFPPETQYF
TRBV19	few	TRBJ2-7	TRBD1	CASSPLGDRGTYEQYF
TRBV27	NA	TRBJ2-7	TRBD2	CASSPGTNPYEQYF
TRBV11-2	few	TRBJ2-7	NA	CASSSLRFPYEQYF